This is a list of T cell receptor beta chains from one sample in a study of technical replicates of blood from a handful of donors. The data were produced by immunoSEQ multiplex PCR, yet TCRdb's version contains in-frame clones alone and is incomplete. The profile shows about 49,000 clones, 90% to 95% of them singletons. Sequencing was carried out using PBMCs. These receptor sequences come from a human donor in good health. Some clones in this sample may be carry-over from other donors' samples. CDR3s include the opening cysteine and the closing phenylalanine or tryptophan. D genes are given only for firm matches. Not every row has a clone size; where given, it reads once, few, many or a size class.

D: TRBD1
size: NA
J: TRBJ1-2
V: TRBV4-1
CDR3: CASSQDQDRGAYGYTF
DNA: TGCGCCAGCAGCCAAGATCAAGACAGGGGTGCCTATGGCTACACCTTC

D: TRBD2
size: NA
J: TRBJ2-1
V: TRBV7-3
CDR3: CASSSQGLAGYNEQFF
DNA: TGTGCCAGCAGCTCCCAGGGGCTAGCGGGGTACAATGAGCAGTTCTTC

D: TRBD2
size: NA
J: TRBJ2-5
V: TRBV4-3
CDR3: CASSQDLGLANKETQYF
DNA: TGCGCCAGCAGCCAAGATTTGGGACTAGCCAATAAAGAGACCCAGTACTTC

D: NA
size: NA
J: TRBJ2-3
V: TRBV7-6
CDR3: CASSSGRGGTQYF
DNA: TGTGCCAGCAGCTCAGGGCGGGGAGGTACGCAGTATTTT

D: TRBD1
size: NA
J: TRBJ2-5
V: TRBV4-1
CDR3: CASSQSPPGTGGETQYF
DNA: TGCGCCAGCAGCCAATCCCCACCCGGGACAGGGGGAGAGACCCAGTACTTC

D: NA
size: once
J: TRBJ2-3
V: TRBV7-8
CDR3: CASRLSRSGRGSTQYF
DNA: TGTGCCAGCAGACTATCCCGGAGCGGTCGTGGGAGTACGCAGTATTTT

D: NA
size: NA
J: TRBJ1-2
V: TRBV7-9
CDR3: CASSRIRGDGYTF
DNA: TGTGCCAGCAGCCGAATTCGGGGGGATGGCTACACCTTC

D: TRBD2
size: NA
J: TRBJ2-2
V: TRBV7-3
CDR3: CASRSSGGSAAGELFF
DNA: TGTGCCAGCAGATCTAGCGGGGGTTCAGCCGCCGGGGAGCTGTTTTTT

D: TRBD1
size: NA
J: TRBJ2-1
V: TRBV10-3
CDR3: CASTDRGTGNEQFF
DNA: TGTGCCTCAACCGACAGGGGGACGGGCAATGAGCAGTTCTTC

D: TRBD1
size: once
J: TRBJ1-2
V: TRBV19
CDR3: CASTDRGNNYGYTF
DNA: TGTGCCAGTACGGACAGGGGGAATAACTATGGCTACACCTTC

D: NA
size: NA
J: TRBJ1-2
V: TRBV6-1
CDR3: CASSDVRGGGTYGYTF
DNA: TGTGCCAGCAGTGATGTGCGGGGTGGAGGTACCTATGGCTACACCTTC

D: NA
size: NA
J: TRBJ2-1
V: TRBV13
CDR3: CASSGGGPQGGQQFF
DNA: TGTGCCAGCAGCGGGGGGGGCCCACAAGGGGGGCAGCAGTTCTTC

D: TRBD1
size: NA
J: TRBJ1-2
V: TRBV7-8
CDR3: CASSLAGTGPYGYTF
DNA: TGTGCCAGCAGCTTAGCCGGGACAGGGCCCTATGGCTACACCTTC

D: TRBD1
size: NA
J: TRBJ2-7
V: TRBV7-2
CDR3: CASSYGQGMGEQYF
DNA: TGTGCCAGCAGCTATGGACAGGGTATGGGGGAGCAGTACTTC

D: TRBD2
size: NA
J: TRBJ2-2
V: TRBV10-3
CDR3: CAIRAWGAGDTGELFF
DNA: TGTGCCATCAGGGCCTGGGGTGCGGGAGACACCGGGGAGCTGTTTTTT

D: TRBD1
size: NA
J: TRBJ1-2
V: TRBV19
CDR3: CASSLRPRDSYGYTF
DNA: TGTGCCAGTAGTCTACGGCCCCGGGACAGCTATGGCTACACCTTC

D: NA
size: NA
J: TRBJ2-7
V: TRBV7-6
CDR3: CASSLALEGRYEQYF
DNA: TGTGCCAGCAGCTTAGCGCTGGAGGGTCGGTACGAGCAGTACTTC

D: NA
size: NA
J: TRBJ2-7
V: TRBV2
CDR3: CASRILEVEQYF
DNA: TGTGCCAGCAGGATTCTGGAGGTCGAGCAGTACTTC

D: NA
size: NA
J: TRBJ1-1
V: TRBV7-3
CDR3: CASSLIPGSGEAFF
DNA: TGTGCCAGCAGCTTAATTCCAGGCTCGGGGGAAGCTTTCTTT

D: TRBD2
size: NA
J: TRBJ2-3
V: TRBV11-2
CDR3: CASRLAGGPDTQYF
DNA: TGTGCCAGCAGACTAGCGGGGGGCCCAGATACGCAGTATTTT

D: NA
size: NA
J: TRBJ2-3
V: TRBV7-2
CDR3: CASSFPVSPTDTQYF
DNA: TGTGCCAGCAGCTTCCCCGTATCTCCCACAGATACGCAGTATTTT

D: TRBD1
size: NA
J: TRBJ1-3
V: TRBV18
CDR3: CASSPGQGNGNTIYF
DNA: TGTGCCAGCTCCCCAGGACAGGGGAACGGAAACACCATATATTTT

D: TRBD2
size: once
J: TRBJ2-5
V: TRBV4-2
CDR3: CASSPWEAGGRETQYF
DNA: TGTGCCAGCAGTCCCTGGGAAGCGGGGGGCAGGGAGACCCAGTACTTC

D: TRBD1
size: NA
J: TRBJ1-2
V: TRBV5-1
CDR3: CASSSTGQGSSGYTF
DNA: TGCGCCAGCAGCTCAACGGGACAGGGCTCTTCTGGCTACACCTTC

D: TRBD1
size: once
J: TRBJ2-1
V: TRBV7-9
CDR3: CASSLDRGHPYNEQFF
DNA: TGTGCCAGCAGCTTAGACAGGGGGCACCCCTACAATGAGCAGTTCTTC

D: TRBD2
size: NA
J: TRBJ2-7
V: TRBV18
CDR3: CASSPLAGQGEQYF
DNA: TGTGCCAGCTCACCACTAGCGGGGCAAGGCGAGCAGTACTTC

D: NA
size: NA
J: TRBJ2-6
V: TRBV4-3
CDR3: CASSQEAGSSGANVLTF
DNA: TGCGCCAGCAGCCAAGAAGCAGGAAGCTCTGGGGCCAACGTCCTGACTTTC

D: TRBD1
size: NA
J: TRBJ2-7
V: TRBV7-8
CDR3: CASSTGQGFYEQYF
DNA: TGTGCCAGCAGCACCGGACAGGGATTTTACGAGCAGTACTTC

D: NA
size: once
J: TRBJ1-2
V: TRBV2
CDR3: CASSEAMAGGYGYTF
DNA: TGTGCCAGCAGTGAAGCTATGGCGGGGGGGTATGGCTACACCTTC

D: TRBD1
size: NA
J: TRBJ1-5
V: TRBV19
CDR3: CASSDAGGFGNQPQHF
DNA: TGTGCCAGTAGTGACGCAGGGGGGTTTGGCAATCAGCCCCAGCATTTT

D: NA
size: NA
J: TRBJ2-5
V: TRBV7-3
CDR3: CASSSPGIGEETQYF
DNA: TGTGCCAGCAGCTCCCCAGGGATTGGTGAAGAGACCCAGTACTTC